One sample yielded the 10 T cell receptor beta chains listed below, sequenced in a study of cytomegalovirus exposure and HLA in healthy donors. Primers included in the PCR were 60 Vbeta and 13 Jbeta primers. The data were produced by immunoSEQ multiplex PCR, yet TCRdb's version contains in-frame clones alone and is incomplete. The sample lists fewer than 150,000 clones, approximately 77% occurring once. The material sequenced was PBMCs. Receptor source: a woman in her fifties or sixties in good health and CMV-seronegative.

The rearrangement uses TRBV11-2 and TRBJ2-4; 9 nucleotides align to TRBD1. The germline V gene has CDR1 SGHAT and CDR2 FQNNGV. The CDR3 loop spans 16 amino acids. Germline trimming cut 1 base from V and 7 bases from J; bases unmatched to any gene: 8. Here the CDR3 DNA reads TGTGCCAGCAGCTTAGGGGGACAGGGCGTCTGGAACATTCAGTACTTC. It encodes CASSLGGQGVWNIQYF.

The chain carries TRBV6-1 and TRBJ2-4; 7 nucleotides align to TRBD1. The CDR3 consists of 15 residues. Per the germline V gene, CDR1 is MNHNS and CDR2 is SASEGT. Trimming removed 4 bases from V and 7 bases from J; junction bases left unmatched: 10. The CDR3 DNA sequence: TGTGCCAGCAGTGGACAGGGTAGCCCGTCTAACATTCAGTACTTC. Protein product: CASSGQGSPSNIQYF.

This clone was counted once. This rearrangement joins TRBV4-1 to TRBJ2-1; tentative D call: TRBD2 (6 bases). Per germline, CDR1 MGHRA and CDR2 YSYEKL. The CDR3 is 14 residues long. V was shortened by 0 bases and J by 8 bases, with 11 bases between the two germline ends. This chain's CDR3 is CASSQDPSDDEQFF. In DNA, the CDR3 is TGCGCCAGCAGCCAAGACCCTAGCGACGATGAGCAGTTCTTC.

The V and J genes are TRBV7-3 and TRBJ2-5, with 12 positions matching TRBD2. The V gene's germline CDR1 is SGHTA and CDR2 FQGTGA. This CDR3 contains 18 residues. Losses at the gene ends were 4 bases for V and 0 bases for J; bases not matched to a gene: 9. For the CDR3, the DNA is TGTGCCAGCAGCTCGAGGACTAGCGGGGCCCGGTACCAAGAGACCCAGTACTTC. Amino acid sequence: CASSSRTSGARYQETQYF. Full variable domain (missing parts from reference TRBV7-3 and TRBJ2-5): GAGVSQTPSNKVTEKGKYVELRCDPISGHTALYWYRQSLGQGPEFLIYFQGTGAADDSGLPNDRFFAVRPEGSVSTLKIQRTERGDSAVYLCASSSRTSGARYQETQYFGPGTRLLVL.

The rearrangement joins TRBV5-6 to TRBJ2-1; TRBD2 matches 12 bases. Germline assignment: CDR1 SGHDT and CDR2 YYEEEE. The trim removed 2 bases at V and 10 bases at J, leaving 7 bases unmatched. The CDR3 extends over 15 amino acids. The CDR3 here is CASSFLAGGRLEQFF. CDR3 nucleotides: TGTGCCAGCAGCTTCCTAGCGGGGGGGCGTTTGGAGCAGTTCTTC.

J is TRBJ2-1 and V is TRBV7-8; D not resolved. Germline CDR1 is SGHVS and CDR2 is FQNEAQ. The CDR3 totals 14 residues. Trimming stripped 1 base from V and 4 bases from J, with 8 bases between. CDR3 in DNA: TGTGCCAGCAGCTTAGTTGTCAGTTACAATGAGCAGTTCTTC. Protein: CASSLVVSYNEQFF.

The rearrangement links TRBV5-4 to TRBJ1-2, with 10 positions matching TRBD1. Germline V lookup: CDR1 SGHNT, CDR2 YYREEE (reference sequence). CDR3 length equals 13 residues. Unmatched junction bases numbered 3, after V lost 3 bases and J lost 7 bases. CDR3 in amino acids: CASSWDRGGGYTF. The CDR3 region has the DNA TGTGCCAGCAGCTGGGACAGGGGAGGTGGCTACACCTTC.

The V call is TRBV5-6, the J call TRBJ1-2, with TRBD1 identical over 12 bases. Germline CDR1 is SGHDT and CDR2 is YYEEEE. The V gene end was trimmed by 4 bases and the J gene end by 8 bases; junction bases not matched to a gene: 9. CDR3 size: 15 residues. The CDR3: CASSRGDRGLRGYTF. The CDR3 DNA reads TGTGCCAGCAGCCGGGGGGACAGGGGGCTTCGGGGCTACACCTTC.

This clone was seen just once. V is TRBV19 and J is TRBJ1-4; D possibly corresponds to TRBD1 (5 bases). Deletions cut 2 bases from V and 7 bases from J, with 14 bases between. Germline values: CDR1 LNHDA, CDR2 SQIVND (reference sequence). CDR3 length: 15 amino acids. This CDR3 reads CASSISTAQGEKLFF. CDR3 nucleotides: TGTGCCAGTAGTATATCGACAGCCCAGGGTGAAAAACTGTTTTTT.

This clone was seen just once. V gene TRBV5-4 combines with J gene TRBJ2-7; D possibly corresponds to TRBD2 (6 bases). V was trimmed by 4 bases and J by 1 base, leaving 18 bases between them. The CDR3 is 16 residues long. Per germline, CDR1 SGHNT and CDR2 YYREEE (reference sequence). CDR3 bases: TGTGCCAGCAGCGGCGGGGTCAGGAGAGGATCCTACGAGCAGTACTTC. It yields the protein CASSGGVRRGSYEQYF.